These 8 T cell receptor beta chains were all obtained from the same sample, sequenced in a study of CD8 T cells in Susac syndrome. An input of about 0.5 to 1 ug of RNA was subjected to reverse transcription using random hexamers. In TCRdb, the immunoSEQ multiplex PCR reads were re-called with MiXCR into one record per CDR3 protein. The sample has 200,000 or so distinct CDR3 sequences, around 90% seen once. The sequenced sample consisted of CD8+ T cells from PBMCs. The receptors stem from a human donor with multiple sclerosis.

This rearrangement joins TRBV5-4 to TRBJ2-7; TRBD1 aligns across 9 bases. The length of the CDR3 is 15 residues. Trimming at V came to 3 bases and at J to 2 bases, leaving 6 bases not matched to a gene. CDR1 is SGHNT, CDR2 YYREEE, per germline (reference sequence). The CDR3 sequence: CASSSRDREPYEQYF. CDR3 in DNA: TGTGCCAGCAGCTCCCGGGACAGGGAACCCTACGAGCAGTACTTC.

The CDR3 nucleotides are TGTGCCAGCAGCTTTCTGCAGGAGGGCCAGGAGACCCAGTACTTC. Amino acid sequence: CASSFLQEGQETQYF. V and J are TRBV7-9 and TRBJ2-5; maybe TRBD2 (6 bases). CDR3 size: 15 residues. The germline V gene has CDR1 SEHNR and CDR2 FQNEAQ (reference sequence). Between the trimmed V and J ends, which lost 3 bases and 5 bases, there was a span of 16 bases.

The J gene is TRBJ1-6, the V gene TRBV19; 11 positions match TRBD1. This CDR3 spans 18 amino acids. Germline V gene lookup returns CDR1 LNHDA and CDR2 SQIVND (reference sequence). V trimming: 4 bases; J trimming: 0 bases; junction bases outside the gene matches: 5. The CDR3 here is CASSTSGTGGSYNSPLHF. CDR3 DNA sequence: TGTGCCAGTAGTACATCCGGGACAGGGGGCTCCTATAATTCACCCCTCCACTTT.

The chain uses TRBV2 and TRBJ2-7, with D possibly being TRBD1 (6 bases). CDR1 and CDR2 (germline): SNHLY, FYNNEI. The ends were cut back, 8 bases at V and 4 bases at J, with 12 bases in the middle. The CDR3 runs to 12 residues. In DNA, the CDR3 is TGTGCCAGCGCTCCAGGGGATTACGAGCAGTACTTC. Translation: CASAPGDYEQYF.

This chain uses TRBV3-1 with TRBJ1-5; TRBD1 might be the D (6 bases). The CDR3 spans 17 residues. V gave up 7 bases and J gave up 6 bases, with 25 bases separating them. Per the germline V gene, CDR1 is LGHDT and CDR2 is YNNKEL (reference sequence). The CDR3 sequence: CASIHLIRAVGGQPQHF. In DNA form, the CDR3 reads TGTGCCAGCATCCACCTAATCAGGGCTGTAGGGGGTCAGCCCCAGCATTTT.

The V gene is TRBV9, the J gene TRBJ2-7; D is uncertain. This CDR3 region has 14 residues. Trimming stripped 0 bases from V and 1 base from J, with 8 bases between. The V gene's germline CDR1 is SGDLS and CDR2 YYNGEE. The CDR3 region has the DNA TGTGCCAGCAGCGTAGATCTCGGTTCCTACGAGCAGTACTTC. It is translated as CASSVDLGSYEQYF.

The chain employs TRBV4-1 and TRBJ2-7, with 9 nucleotides matching TRBD1. Germline CDR1 is MGHRA and CDR2 is YSYEKL. J lost 7 bases, V lost 3 bases, and 10 bases had no gene match. This CDR3 has 15 residues. The CDR3 sequence: CASSHPGQGAKEQYF. The CDR3 DNA reads TGCGCCAGCAGCCACCCGGGACAGGGTGCCAAAGAGCAGTACTTC.

The V and J genes are TRBV30 and TRBJ1-2; weak D call: TRBD1 (5 bases). V was cut by 0 bases and J by 6 bases, with 11 bases left in between. The V gene's germline CDR1 is GTSNPN and CDR2 SVGIG (reference sequence). The CDR3 has 13 amino acids. CDR3 in DNA: TGTGCCTGGAGTGTACGGGGCCGGGATGGCTACACCTTC. It codes for CAWSVRGRDGYTF.